The rows below give T cell receptor beta chains drawn from one sample of a study of PD-L1 blockade in urothelial cancer. This table comes from immunoSEQ multiplex PCR, and its TCRdb copy is limited to in-frame clones, with some not included. Here the sample spans more than 95,000 clones, approximately 90% being singletons. Sequences were derived from PBMCs, sampled around atezolizumab (anti-PD-L1) treatment. The receptor set was obtained from a man in his 60s with urothelial cancer. The CDR3 runs from the conserved cysteine through the conserved F or W. The order of the fields is J gene, D gene, V gene, clone size, CDR3 protein, CDR3 DNA. The D gene is left open where the match is weak. Rows give clone size only sometimes, using once, few, many, or a class for an expanded clone.

j_call: TRBJ2-7
d_call: .
v_call: TRBV19
clone_size: .
cdr3_aa: CASSIVGREQYF
cdr3_nt: TGTGCCAGTAGTATTGTAGGGAGAGAGCAGTACTTC

j_call: TRBJ2-3
d_call: .
v_call: TRBV2
clone_size: .
cdr3_aa: CASSEVRTSTDTQYF
cdr3_nt: TGTGCCAGCAGTGAAGTTCGTACTAGCACAGATACGCAGTATTTT

j_call: TRBJ1-2
d_call: .
v_call: TRBV4-2
clone_size: few
cdr3_aa: CASSQALGRTDAYTF
cdr3_nt: TGTGCCAGCAGCCAAGCCCTGGGCAGGACAGATGCCTACACCTTC

j_call: TRBJ1-2
d_call: TRBD1
v_call: TRBV5-1
clone_size: .
cdr3_aa: CASSSGQGASYGYTF
cdr3_nt: TGCGCCAGCAGCTCTGGACAGGGGGCTAGCTATGGCTACACCTTC

j_call: TRBJ1-5
d_call: .
v_call: TRBV11-2
clone_size: few
cdr3_aa: CASSLAERQPQHF
cdr3_nt: TGTGCCAGCAGCCTGGCGGAGAGACAGCCCCAGCATTTT

j_call: TRBJ1-2
d_call: .
v_call: TRBV15
clone_size: .
cdr3_aa: CATYGGYGYTF
cdr3_nt: TGTGCCACCTACGGAGGCTATGGCTACACCTTC

j_call: TRBJ1-1
d_call: .
v_call: TRBV7-3
clone_size: .
cdr3_aa: CASSLRGDLNTEAFF
cdr3_nt: TGTGCCAGCAGCTTAAGGGGGGATTTGAACACTGAAGCTTTCTTT

j_call: TRBJ2-7
d_call: .
v_call: TRBV7-2
clone_size: .
cdr3_aa: CASTGMGSYEQYF
cdr3_nt: TGTGCCAGCACGGGAATGGGTTCCTACGAGCAGTACTTC

j_call: TRBJ1-5
d_call: .
v_call: TRBV5-6
clone_size: once
cdr3_aa: CASSLRESQPQHF
cdr3_nt: TGTGCCAGCAGCTTGCGAGAAAGTCAGCCCCAGCATTTT

j_call: TRBJ2-3
d_call: TRBD1
v_call: TRBV5-1
clone_size: .
cdr3_aa: CASSLAGQGTDTQYF
cdr3_nt: TGCGCCAGCAGCTTGGCGGGACAGGGGACAGATACGCAGTATTTT

j_call: TRBJ1-1
d_call: TRBD1
v_call: TRBV29-1
clone_size: .
cdr3_aa: CSVDAPGGRAFF
cdr3_nt: TGCAGCGTTGATGCCCCAGGGGGCCGGGCTTTCTTT

j_call: TRBJ2-1
d_call: TRBD1
v_call: TRBV4-1
clone_size: .
cdr3_aa: CASGQGADEQFF
cdr3_nt: TGCGCCAGCGGCCAGGGGGCGGATGAGCAGTTCTTC

j_call: TRBJ1-5
d_call: .
v_call: TRBV18
clone_size: .
cdr3_aa: CASSRGGNQPQHF
cdr3_nt: TGTGCCAGCTCACGGGGCGGCAATCAGCCCCAGCATTTT

j_call: TRBJ2-2
d_call: .
v_call: TRBV7-2
clone_size: .
cdr3_aa: CASSLKAAGTGELFF
cdr3_nt: TGTGCCAGCAGCTTAAAGGCAGCCGGGACCGGGGAGCTGTTTTTT

j_call: TRBJ2-6
d_call: .
v_call: TRBV9
clone_size: .
cdr3_aa: CASSVGSGGLVTGANVLTF
cdr3_nt: TGTGCCAGCAGCGTAGGTAGTGGGGGCCTCGTAACTGGGGCCAACGTCCTGACTTTC

j_call: TRBJ1-3
d_call: .
v_call: TRBV28
clone_size: .
cdr3_aa: CASRLNGDTIYF
cdr3_nt: TGTGCCAGCAGATTGAACGGAGACACCATATATTTT

j_call: TRBJ2-2
d_call: .
v_call: TRBV9
clone_size: .
cdr3_aa: CASSASLGGQNTGELFF
cdr3_nt: TGTGCCAGCAGCGCCTCCTTGGGCGGGCAGAACACCGGGGAGCTGTTTTTT

j_call: TRBJ2-7
d_call: .
v_call: TRBV28
clone_size: .
cdr3_aa: CASSLTDSRSYEQYF
cdr3_nt: TGTGCCAGCAGTTTAACCGACAGCCGTTCCTACGAGCAGTACTTC

j_call: TRBJ2-2
d_call: .
v_call: TRBV7-3
clone_size: few
cdr3_aa: CASSSPPVTELFF
cdr3_nt: TGTGCCAGCAGCTCCCCGCCGGTTACGGAGCTGTTTTTT

j_call: TRBJ1-2
d_call: TRBD1
v_call: TRBV30
clone_size: .
cdr3_aa: CAWSTRWDRDAGYTF
cdr3_nt: TGTGCCTGGAGTACCCGTTGGGACAGGGATGCGGGCTACACCTTC

j_call: TRBJ1-4
d_call: TRBD1
v_call: TRBV6-6
clone_size: .
cdr3_aa: CASSQQGPINEKLFF
cdr3_nt: TGTGCCAGCAGTCAACAGGGGCCTATTAATGAAAAACTGTTTTTT

j_call: TRBJ1-2
d_call: .
v_call: TRBV27
clone_size: .
cdr3_aa: CASSSPSGGADGYTF
cdr3_nt: TGTGCCAGCAGTTCCCCCTCGGGGGGGGCGGATGGCTACACCTTC

j_call: TRBJ2-7
d_call: .
v_call: TRBV11-2
clone_size: .
cdr3_aa: CASSLHRLSYEQYF
cdr3_nt: TGTGCCAGCAGCTTACACCGACTTTCCTACGAGCAGTACTTC

j_call: TRBJ2-2
d_call: .
v_call: TRBV14
clone_size: .
cdr3_aa: CASSQDPLVTGELFF
cdr3_nt: TGTGCCAGCAGCCAAGATCCCCTCGTTACCGGGGAGCTGTTTTTT

j_call: TRBJ1-1
d_call: .
v_call: TRBV5-4
clone_size: .
cdr3_aa: CASSSQSGGNTEAFF
cdr3_nt: TGTGCCAGCAGCTCCCAGTCGGGGGGGAACACTGAAGCTTTCTTT

j_call: TRBJ1-5
d_call: TRBD1
v_call: TRBV29-1
clone_size: .
cdr3_aa: CSVTGANQPQHF
cdr3_nt: TGCAGCGTTACAGGGGCCAATCAGCCCCAGCATTTT

j_call: TRBJ2-7
d_call: .
v_call: TRBV4-2
clone_size: few
cdr3_aa: CASSQALGDFYEQYF
cdr3_nt: TGTGCCAGCAGCCAAGCCCTGGGCGATTTCTACGAGCAGTACTTC

j_call: TRBJ2-3
d_call: .
v_call: TRBV7-3
clone_size: .
cdr3_aa: CASSQVGDTQYF
cdr3_nt: TGTGCCAGCAGCCAGGTCGGAGATACGCAGTATTTT

j_call: TRBJ1-2
d_call: .
v_call: TRBV10-2
clone_size: .
cdr3_aa: CASSPDKANYGYTF
cdr3_nt: TGCGCCAGCAGTCCGGACAAAGCTAACTATGGCTACACCTTC

j_call: TRBJ2-3
d_call: .
v_call: TRBV30
clone_size: .
cdr3_aa: CAWSAQGADTQYF
cdr3_nt: TGTGCCTGGAGTGCGCAGGGCGCAGATACGCAGTATTTT

j_call: TRBJ1-4
d_call: .
v_call: TRBV11-3
clone_size: medium-sized
cdr3_aa: CASGGWNEKLFF
cdr3_nt: TGTGCCAGCGGCGGGTGGAATGAAAAACTGTTTTTT

j_call: TRBJ1-1
d_call: .
v_call: TRBV7-9
clone_size: .
cdr3_aa: CASSSQGSVTEAFF
cdr3_nt: TGTGCCAGCAGCTCCCAGGGCAGTGTCACTGAAGCTTTCTTT

j_call: TRBJ1-6
d_call: .
v_call: TRBV6-4
clone_size: .
cdr3_aa: CASSESGDNSPLHF
cdr3_nt: TGTGCCAGCAGTGAATCGGGGGATAATTCACCCCTCCACTTT

j_call: TRBJ1-6
d_call: .
v_call: TRBV9
clone_size: .
cdr3_aa: CASSALGGRNSPLHF
cdr3_nt: TGTGCCAGCAGCGCCCTTGGAGGGCGTAATTCACCCCTCCACTTT

j_call: TRBJ2-5
d_call: TRBD2
v_call: TRBV29-1
clone_size: .
cdr3_aa: CSVDTASGGETQYF
cdr3_nt: TGCAGCGTTGATACCGCTAGCGGGGGTGAGACCCAGTACTTC

j_call: TRBJ1-1
d_call: TRBD1
v_call: TRBV19
clone_size: .
cdr3_aa: CASSMGKGANTEAFF
cdr3_nt: TGTGCCAGTAGTATGGGGAAGGGGGCGAACACTGAAGCTTTCTTT

j_call: TRBJ1-4
d_call: .
v_call: TRBV28
clone_size: once
cdr3_aa: CASRTGVAGGEKLFF
cdr3_nt: TGTGCCAGCAGAACCGGGGTGGCAGGAGGGGAAAAACTGTTTTTT

j_call: TRBJ1-1
d_call: .
v_call: TRBV27
clone_size: .
cdr3_aa: CASSSLRTVNTEAFF
cdr3_nt: TGTGCCAGCAGTTCCCTTCGGACTGTGAACACTGAAGCTTTCTTT

j_call: TRBJ1-6
d_call: .
v_call: TRBV6-5
clone_size: .
cdr3_aa: CASSYSGTAVGALHF
cdr3_nt: TGTGCCAGCAGTTACTCCGGAACCGCCGTGGGAGCCCTCCACTTT

j_call: TRBJ2-7
d_call: .
v_call: TRBV2
clone_size: .
cdr3_aa: CASRNRVYEQYF
cdr3_nt: TGTGCCAGCAGAAACAGGGTCTACGAGCAGTACTTC

j_call: TRBJ2-7
d_call: .
v_call: TRBV11-3
clone_size: .
cdr3_aa: CASSLDGSGLYEQYF
cdr3_nt: TGTGCCAGCAGCTTAGATGGGAGCGGGTTATACGAGCAGTACTTC

j_call: TRBJ1-2
d_call: .
v_call: TRBV4-3
clone_size: .
cdr3_aa: CASSQQRGRLFAYGYTF
cdr3_nt: TGCGCCAGCAGCCAGCAGCGGGGCCGTCTTTTTGCCTATGGCTACACCTTC

j_call: TRBJ1-1
d_call: .
v_call: TRBV19
clone_size: .
cdr3_aa: CASRGQGRSEAFF
cdr3_nt: TGTGCCAGTAGGGGGCAGGGAAGGAGTGAAGCTTTCTTT

j_call: TRBJ1-4
d_call: .
v_call: TRBV7-9
clone_size: few
cdr3_aa: CASSPRNEKLFF
cdr3_nt: TGTGCCAGCAGTCCTCGGAATGAAAAACTGTTTTTT

j_call: TRBJ2-4
d_call: .
v_call: TRBV7-9
clone_size: .
cdr3_aa: CASSLALGRLYF
cdr3_nt: TGTGCCAGCAGCTTAGCCCTGGGGCGCCTGTACTTC

j_call: TRBJ2-5
d_call: .
v_call: TRBV6-1
clone_size: .
cdr3_aa: CASSDLGLQGSETQYF
cdr3_nt: TGTGCCAGCAGTGACTTGGGATTACAGGGTTCAGAGACCCAGTACTTC

j_call: TRBJ1-5
d_call: TRBD1
v_call: TRBV7-2
clone_size: .
cdr3_aa: CASSRTTGKRSQPQHF
cdr3_nt: TGTGCCAGCAGCCGGACGACAGGGAAGAGGAGTCAGCCCCAGCATTTT

j_call: TRBJ2-5
d_call: .
v_call: TRBV15
clone_size: .
cdr3_aa: CATSRDPPGHSGQETQYF
cdr3_nt: TGTGCCACCAGCAGAGACCCCCCGGGACACTCGGGGCAAGAGACCCAGTACTTC

j_call: TRBJ2-3
d_call: TRBD2
v_call: TRBV5-4
clone_size: .
cdr3_aa: CASSLEGGRSGTQYF
cdr3_nt: TGTGCCAGCAGCTTGGAAGGCGGGAGGAGTGGTACGCAGTATTTT

j_call: TRBJ2-7
d_call: TRBD1
v_call: TRBV19
clone_size: .
cdr3_aa: CASSPGGSYEQYF
cdr3_nt: TGTGCCAGTAGCCCAGGGGGCTCCTACGAGCAGTACTTC

j_call: TRBJ2-2
d_call: .
v_call: TRBV5-1
clone_size: once
cdr3_aa: CASSMGGQLVGELFF
cdr3_nt: TGCGCCAGCAGCATGGGGGGACAGCTCGTCGGGGAGCTGTTTTTT

j_call: TRBJ1-5
d_call: .
v_call: TRBV12-1
clone_size: .
cdr3_aa: CASSFSREGQPQHF
cdr3_nt: TGTGCCAGCAGCTTTTCCAGGGAAGGACAGCCCCAGCATTTT